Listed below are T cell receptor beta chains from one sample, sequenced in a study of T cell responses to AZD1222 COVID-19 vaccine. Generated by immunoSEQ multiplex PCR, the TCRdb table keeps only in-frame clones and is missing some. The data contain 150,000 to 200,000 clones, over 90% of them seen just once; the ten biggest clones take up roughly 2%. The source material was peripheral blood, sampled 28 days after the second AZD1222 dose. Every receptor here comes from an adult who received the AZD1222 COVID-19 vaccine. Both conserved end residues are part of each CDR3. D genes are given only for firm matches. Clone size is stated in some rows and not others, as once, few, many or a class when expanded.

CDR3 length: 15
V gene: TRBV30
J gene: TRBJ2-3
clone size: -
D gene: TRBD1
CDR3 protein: CAWSVGTGSADTQYF
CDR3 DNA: TGTGCCTGGAGTGTAGGGACAGGGAGCGCAGATACGCAGTATTTT

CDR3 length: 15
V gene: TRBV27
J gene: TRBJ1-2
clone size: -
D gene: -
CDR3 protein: CASSFQSGVLGGYTF
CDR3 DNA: TGTGCCAGCAGTTTTCAATCCGGGGTGCTGGGAGGCTACACCTTC

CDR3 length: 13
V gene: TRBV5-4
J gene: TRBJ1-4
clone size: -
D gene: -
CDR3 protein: CASSLGVGEKLFF
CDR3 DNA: TGTGCCAGCAGCTTGGGCGTAGGGGAAAAACTGTTTTTT

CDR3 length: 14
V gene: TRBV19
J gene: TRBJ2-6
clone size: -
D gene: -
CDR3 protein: CASSSSSGANVLTF
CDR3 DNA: TGTGCCAGTAGCAGTTCCTCTGGGGCCAACGTCCTGACTTTC

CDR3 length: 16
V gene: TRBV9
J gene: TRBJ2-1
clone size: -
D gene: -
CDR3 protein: CASSVVGGASYNEQFF
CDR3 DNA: TGTGCCAGCAGCGTAGTGGGGGGAGCAAGTTACAATGAGCAGTTCTTC

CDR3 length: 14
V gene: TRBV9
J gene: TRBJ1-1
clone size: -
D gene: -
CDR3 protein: CASSVALENTEAFF
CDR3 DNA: TGTGCCAGCAGCGTAGCCCTGGAGAACACTGAAGCTTTCTTT

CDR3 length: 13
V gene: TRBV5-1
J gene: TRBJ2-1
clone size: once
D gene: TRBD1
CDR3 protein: CASREQGGDEQFF
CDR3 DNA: TGCGCCAGCAGAGAACAGGGGGGCGATGAGCAGTTCTTC

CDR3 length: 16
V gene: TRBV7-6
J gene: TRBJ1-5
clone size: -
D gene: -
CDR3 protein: CASSLALGEANQPQHF
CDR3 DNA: TGTGCCAGCAGCTTAGCGTTGGGGGAGGCTAATCAGCCCCAGCATTTT

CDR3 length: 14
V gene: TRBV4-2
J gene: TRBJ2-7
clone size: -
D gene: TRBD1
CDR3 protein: CASSQDRGSYEQYF
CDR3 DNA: TGTGCCAGCAGCCAGGACAGGGGCTCCTACGAGCAGTACTTC

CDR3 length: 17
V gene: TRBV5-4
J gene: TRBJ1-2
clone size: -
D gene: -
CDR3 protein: CASSLGLGREGPSGYTF
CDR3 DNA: TGTGCCAGCAGCTTGGGGTTGGGCAGGGAGGGACCTAGTGGCTACACCTTC

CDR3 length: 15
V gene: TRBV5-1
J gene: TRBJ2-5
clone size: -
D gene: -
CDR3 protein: CASSTSLRQEETQYF
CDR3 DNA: TGCGCCAGCAGCACAAGCCTCCGACAGGAAGAGACCCAGTACTTC

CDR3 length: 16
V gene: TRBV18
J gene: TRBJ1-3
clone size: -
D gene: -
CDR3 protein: CASSPGSLSSGNTIYF
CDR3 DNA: TGTGCCAGCTCACCAGGCTCACTGAGCTCTGGAAACACCATATATTTT

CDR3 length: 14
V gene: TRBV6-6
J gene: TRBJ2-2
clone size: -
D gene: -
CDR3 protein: CASSYSRGAGELFF
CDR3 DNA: TGTGCCAGCAGTTACTCCAGGGGCGCCGGGGAGCTGTTTTTT

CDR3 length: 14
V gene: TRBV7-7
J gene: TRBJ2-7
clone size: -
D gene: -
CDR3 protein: CASSLADGDYEQYF
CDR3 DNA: TGTGCCAGCAGCTTAGCGGACGGGGACTACGAGCAGTACTTC

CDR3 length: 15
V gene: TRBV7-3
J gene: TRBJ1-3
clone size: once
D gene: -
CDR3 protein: CASSLYGPSGNTIYF
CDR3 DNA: TGTGCCAGCAGCTTATATGGTCCGTCTGGAAACACCATATATTTT

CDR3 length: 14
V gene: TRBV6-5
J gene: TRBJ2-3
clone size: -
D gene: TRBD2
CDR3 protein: CASRRLAGVDTQYF
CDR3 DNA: TGTGCCAGCAGGCGACTAGCGGGAGTAGATACGCAGTATTTT

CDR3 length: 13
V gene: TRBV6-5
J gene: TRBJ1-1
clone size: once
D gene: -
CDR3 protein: CASSSSQGSEAFF
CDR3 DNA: TGTGCCAGCAGCTCCAGCCAGGGGTCTGAAGCTTTCTTT

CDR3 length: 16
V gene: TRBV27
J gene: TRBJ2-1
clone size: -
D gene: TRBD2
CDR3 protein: CASSHIAGGLYNEQFF
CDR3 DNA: TGTGCCAGCAGTCATATAGCGGGAGGCCTATACAATGAGCAGTTCTTC

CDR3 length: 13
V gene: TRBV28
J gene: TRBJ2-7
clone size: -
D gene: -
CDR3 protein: CASSLAAISEQYF
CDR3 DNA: TGTGCCAGCAGTTTAGCAGCCATCAGCGAGCAGTACTTC

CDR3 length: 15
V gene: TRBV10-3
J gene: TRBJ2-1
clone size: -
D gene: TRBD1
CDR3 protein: CAISESGTGGNEQFF
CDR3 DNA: TGTGCCATCAGTGAGTCAGGGACAGGTGGTAATGAGCAGTTCTTC

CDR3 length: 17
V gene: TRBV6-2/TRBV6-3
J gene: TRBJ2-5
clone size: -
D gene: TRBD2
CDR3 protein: CASSYSGGASYQETQYF
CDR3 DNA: TGTGCCAGCAGTTACTCCGGGGGGGCTTCGTACCAAGAGACCCAGTACTTC

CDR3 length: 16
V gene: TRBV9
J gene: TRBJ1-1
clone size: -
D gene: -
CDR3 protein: CASSIRGGGVNTEAFF
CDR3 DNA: TGTGCCAGCAGCATCAGGGGAGGGGGAGTGAACACTGAAGCTTTCTTT

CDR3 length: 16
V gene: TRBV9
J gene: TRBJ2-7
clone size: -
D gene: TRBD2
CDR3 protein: CASSVATTSGGDEQYF
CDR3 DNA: TGTGCCAGCAGCGTAGCTACAACTAGCGGGGGGGACGAGCAGTACTTC

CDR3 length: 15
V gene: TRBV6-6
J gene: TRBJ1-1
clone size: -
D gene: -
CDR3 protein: CASSYTPGRNTEAFF
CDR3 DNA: TGTGCCAGCAGTTACACCCCCGGCCGAAACACTGAAGCTTTCTTT

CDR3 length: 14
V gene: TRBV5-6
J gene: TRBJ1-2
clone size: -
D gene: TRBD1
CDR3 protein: CASSWGQGSYGYTF
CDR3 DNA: TGTGCCAGCAGCTGGGGACAGGGAAGCTATGGCTACACCTTC

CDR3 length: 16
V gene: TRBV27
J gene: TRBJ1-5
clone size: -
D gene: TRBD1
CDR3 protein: CASSFLRGDRVQPQHF
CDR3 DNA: TGTGCCAGCAGTTTCCTGCGGGGGGACAGGGTTCAGCCCCAGCATTTT

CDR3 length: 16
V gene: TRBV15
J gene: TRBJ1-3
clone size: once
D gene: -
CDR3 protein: CATSRGVGNSGNTIYF
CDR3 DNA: TGTGCCACCAGCAGAGGGGTGGGCAACTCTGGAAACACCATATATTTT

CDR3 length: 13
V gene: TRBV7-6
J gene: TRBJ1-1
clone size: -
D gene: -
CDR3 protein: CASGVGANTEAFF
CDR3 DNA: TGTGCCAGCGGTGTCGGAGCAAACACTGAAGCTTTCTTT

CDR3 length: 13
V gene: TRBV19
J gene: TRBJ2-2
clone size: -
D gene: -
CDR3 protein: CASSFQPPAELFF
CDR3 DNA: TGTGCCAGTAGTTTCCAGCCACCGGCGGAGCTGTTTTTT

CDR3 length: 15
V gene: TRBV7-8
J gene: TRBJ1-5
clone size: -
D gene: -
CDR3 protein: CASSSYTGSNQPQHF
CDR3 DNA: TGTGCCAGCAGCTCCTATACAGGGAGCAATCAGCCCCAGCATTTT

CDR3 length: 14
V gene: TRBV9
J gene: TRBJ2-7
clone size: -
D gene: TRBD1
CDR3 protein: CASSETGGWGEQYF
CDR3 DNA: TGTGCCAGCAGCGAAACAGGGGGATGGGGCGAGCAGTACTTC

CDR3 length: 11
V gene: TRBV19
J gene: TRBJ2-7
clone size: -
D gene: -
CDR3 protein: CASTDGYEQYF
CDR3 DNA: TGTGCCAGTACGGACGGCTACGAGCAGTACTTC

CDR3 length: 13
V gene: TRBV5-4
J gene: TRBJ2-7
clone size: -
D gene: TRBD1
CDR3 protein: CAISQGASYEQYF
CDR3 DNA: TGTGCCATTTCACAGGGGGCCTCCTACGAGCAGTACTTC

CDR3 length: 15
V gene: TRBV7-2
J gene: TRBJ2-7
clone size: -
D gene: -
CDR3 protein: CASSLEDRTYYEQYF
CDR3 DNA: TGTGCCAGCAGCTTAGAGGACCGGACATACTACGAGCAGTACTTC

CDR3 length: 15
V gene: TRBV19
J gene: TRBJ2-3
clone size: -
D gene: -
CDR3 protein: CASSLIQPGADTQYF
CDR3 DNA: TGTGCCAGTAGTTTGATCCAGCCGGGGGCAGATACGCAGTATTTT

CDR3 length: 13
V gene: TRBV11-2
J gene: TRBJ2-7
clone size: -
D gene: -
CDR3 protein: CASSLAGEYEQYF
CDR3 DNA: TGTGCCAGCAGCTTAGCGGGAGAGTACGAGCAGTACTTC

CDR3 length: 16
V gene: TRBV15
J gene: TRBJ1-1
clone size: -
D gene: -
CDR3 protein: CATSRDLGAGNTEAFF
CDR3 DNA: TGTGCCACCAGCAGAGATTTAGGGGCCGGGAACACTGAAGCTTTCTTT

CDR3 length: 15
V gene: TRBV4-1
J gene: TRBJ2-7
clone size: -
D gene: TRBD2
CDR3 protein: CASSQLAETPHEQYF
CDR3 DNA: TGCGCCAGCAGCCAACTAGCGGAAACTCCCCACGAGCAGTACTTC

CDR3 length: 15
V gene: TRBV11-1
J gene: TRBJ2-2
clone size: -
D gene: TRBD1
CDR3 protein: CASSRQGRDTGELFF
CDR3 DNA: TGTGCCAGCAGCCGACAGGGCCGGGACACCGGGGAGCTGTTTTTT

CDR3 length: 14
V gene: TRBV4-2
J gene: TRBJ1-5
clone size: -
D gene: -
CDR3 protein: CASSLQGKGQPQHF
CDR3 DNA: TGTGCCAGCAGCCTCCAGGGTAAAGGTCAGCCCCAGCATTTT

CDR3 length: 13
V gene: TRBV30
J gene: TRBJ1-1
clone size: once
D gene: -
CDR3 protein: CAWSAHLNTEAFF
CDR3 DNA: TGTGCCTGGAGTGCACACCTGAACACTGAAGCTTTCTTT

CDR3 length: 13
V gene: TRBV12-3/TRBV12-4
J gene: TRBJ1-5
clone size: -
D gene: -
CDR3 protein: CASSLGGHQPQHF
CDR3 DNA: TGTGCCAGCAGTTTAGGGGGCCATCAGCCCCAGCATTTT

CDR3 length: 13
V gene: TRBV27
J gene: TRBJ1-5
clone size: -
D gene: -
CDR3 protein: CASRGVGNQPQHF
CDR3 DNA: TGTGCCAGCAGGGGTGTGGGCAATCAGCCCCAGCATTTT

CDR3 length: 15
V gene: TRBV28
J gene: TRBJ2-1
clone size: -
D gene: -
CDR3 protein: CASRPGAAGKNEQFF
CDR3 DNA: TGTGCCAGCAGACCGGGGGCGGCTGGGAAAAATGAGCAGTTCTTC

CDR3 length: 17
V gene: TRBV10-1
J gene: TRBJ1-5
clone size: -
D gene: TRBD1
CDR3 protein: CASSEPSDRDSNQPQHF
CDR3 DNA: TGCGCCAGCAGTGAGCCAAGTGACAGGGATAGCAATCAGCCCCAGCATTTT

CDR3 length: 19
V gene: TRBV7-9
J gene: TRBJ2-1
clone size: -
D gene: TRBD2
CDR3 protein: CASSWTQLAGPKAYNEQFF
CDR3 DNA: TGTGCCAGCAGCTGGACCCAACTAGCGGGACCCAAGGCCTACAATGAGCAGTTCTTC

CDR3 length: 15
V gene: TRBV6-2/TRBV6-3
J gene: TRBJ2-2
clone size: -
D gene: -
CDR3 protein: CASSGRQGLTGELFF
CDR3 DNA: TGTGCCAGCAGTGGACGACAGGGACTCACCGGGGAGCTGTTTTTT

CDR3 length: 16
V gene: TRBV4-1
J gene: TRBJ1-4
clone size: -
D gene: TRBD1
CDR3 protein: CASSQDLDRLMKKLFF
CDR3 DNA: TGCGCCAGCAGCCAAGATCTGGACAGGTTAATGAAAAAACTGTTTTTT

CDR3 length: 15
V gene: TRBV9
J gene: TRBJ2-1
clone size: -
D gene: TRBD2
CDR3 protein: CASSQAGGPENEQFF
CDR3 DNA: TGTGCCAGCAGCCAGGCGGGAGGGCCGGAGAATGAGCAGTTCTTC

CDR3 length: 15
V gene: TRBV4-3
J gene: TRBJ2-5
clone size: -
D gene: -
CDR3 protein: CASSRKGDLGETQYF
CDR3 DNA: TGCGCCAGCAGCCGAAAGGGGGACTTGGGAGAGACCCAGTACTTC